This T cell receptor (beta chain) was recovered during a study of glioma-infiltrating T cells after dendritic cell vaccination. Study details: Glioblastoma patients came from Phase I and II dendritic cell vaccination trials. Between about 2003 and 2013, patients got autologous tumor lysate-pulsed dendritic cell vaccines.

Germline assignment: CDR1 MNHNY and CDR2 SVGAGI (reference sequence). After removal of 6 bases from V and 2 bases from J, the junction contained 3 bases not matched to a gene. CDR3 length: 14 residues. Produced via immunoSEQ multiplex PCR; TCRdb's table is partial and in-frame only. The sample lists just over 95,000 clones; about 80% were seen once. The chain joins TRBV6-6 to TRBJ1-5; 8 bases are a match to TRBD1. Sequencing was performed on blood, taken before dendritic cell vaccination. This receptor was identified in a human donor with glioblastoma. The CDR3 coding sequence is TGTGCCAGCAGCCCGACAGGGGGCAATCAGCCCCAGCATTTT. Translated, it gives CASSPTGGNQPQHF.